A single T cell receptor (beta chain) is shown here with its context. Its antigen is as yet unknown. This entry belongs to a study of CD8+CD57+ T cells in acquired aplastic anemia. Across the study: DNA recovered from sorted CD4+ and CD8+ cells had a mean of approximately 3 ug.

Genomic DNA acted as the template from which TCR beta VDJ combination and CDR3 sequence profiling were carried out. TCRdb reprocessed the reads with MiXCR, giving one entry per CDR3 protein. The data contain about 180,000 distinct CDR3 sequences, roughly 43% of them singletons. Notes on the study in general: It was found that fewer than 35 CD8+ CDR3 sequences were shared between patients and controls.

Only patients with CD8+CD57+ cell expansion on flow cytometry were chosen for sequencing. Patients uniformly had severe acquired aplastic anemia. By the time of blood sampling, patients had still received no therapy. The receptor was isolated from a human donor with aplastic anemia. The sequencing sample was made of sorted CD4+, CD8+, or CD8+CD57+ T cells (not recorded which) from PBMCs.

CDR3 sequence: CASSSSSGTGKNTEAFF. The CDR3 bases are TGTGCCAGCAGCTCCAGCTCGGGGACAGGGAAGAACACTGAAGCTTTCTTT. The chain is built from TRBV11-1 and TRBJ1-1; 9 nucleotides align to TRBD1. Germline V gives CDR1 SGHAT, CDR2 FQDESV (reference sequence). V gave up 4 bases and J gave up 1 base; unmatched junction bases: 10. This CDR3 spans 17 amino acids.